This TCR beta chain derives from a study of shared clonotypes between healthy human individuals. Points from the study as a whole: It was the non-shared clonotypes that had lower generation probabilities than clonotypes shared by all four donors.

The CDR3 spans 13 residues. The V end lost 1 base, the J end lost 5 bases, and 8 bases lay between the germline ends. The protocol was immunoSEQ multiplex PCR, while the TCRdb copy is restricted to in-frame clones and leaves out a portion. Of around 100,000 clones in the sample, roughly two thirds are singletons; the top ten hold more than 40%. As concerns this clone: Antigen: not known.

J is TRBJ2-5 and V is TRBV23-1; D remains unclear. TRBV23-1 is an open reading frame whose function is uncertain. Sequenced input: memory CD8+ T cells sorted from blood. As for subset: CD45RO+ cells pooled with CCR7-negative TemRA cells. The sequence was obtained from a man under 40 in good health. The CDR3 region is CASSQYGSETQYF. For the CDR3, the DNA is TGCGCCAGCAGTCAATATGGTAGCGAGACCCAGTACTTC.